The 24 T cell receptor beta chains below come from one sample, sequenced in a study of blood T cell repertoires in COVID-19. This table comes from immunoSEQ multiplex PCR, and its TCRdb copy is limited to in-frame clones, with some not included. This table has some 74,000 clones, approximately 87% appearing once. Sequenced: peripheral blood. The receptors shown here come from a woman aged 80 or over with acute or convalescent COVID-19.

The chain employs TRBV3-1 (or the pseudogene TRBV3-2) and TRBJ1-2, with D possibly being TRBD1 (6 bases). The V and J ends lost 3 bases and 7 bases respectively, with 15 bases between them. Looked up from germline, CDR1 is LGHDT and CDR2 is YNNKEL (reference sequence). CDR3 length equals 14 residues. CDR3 sequence (DNA): TGTGCCAGCAGCCACAAGGTCGGACAGTTTGGCTACACCTTC. The encoded protein is CASSHKVGQFGYTF.

The chain employs TRBV30 and TRBJ1-4; no definite D call. The germline V and J ends were trimmed by 0 bases and 7 bases, with 3 bases remaining between them. Germline-derived CDR1 and CDR2 are GTSNPN and SVGIG (reference sequence). The CDR3 runs 11 residues. CDR3 region: CAWSVAEKLFF. Written as DNA, the CDR3 is TGTGCCTGGAGTGTAGCTGAAAAACTGTTTTTT.

The genes are TRBV6-5 and TRBJ2-3; no clear D. The CDR3 runs to 12 residues. The V end was cut by 8 bases, the J end by 0 bases, with 6 bases between. Per the germline V gene, CDR1 is MNHEY and CDR2 is SVGAGI. The CDR3 nucleotides read TGTGCCAGCCCAACTAGCACAGATACGCAGTATTTT. Its translation is CASPTSTDTQYF.

The chain combines TRBV24-1 with TRBJ2-1; 14 bases line up with TRBD2. The CDR3 runs to 14 residues. The germline CDR1 and CDR2 sequences are KGHDR and SFDVKD. V dropped 7 bases and J dropped 9; count of bases not matched to a gene: 4. CDR3 loop: CATSGTSGRIEQFF. The CDR3 DNA is TGTGCCACCAGCGGGACTAGCGGGAGAATTGAGCAGTTCTTC.

V and J are TRBV14 and TRBJ1-2, with D unclear. The germline V gene has CDR1 SGHDN and CDR2 FVKESK. Trimming pared 1 base from V and 2 bases from J, leaving 5 bases between. The length of the CDR3 is 13 residues. Here the CDR3 DNA reads TGTGCCAGCAGCCAAGGGCAAAACTATGGCTACACCTTC. Translating it yields CASSQGQNYGYTF.

CDR3 loop: CASSLGNSYNEQFF. The CDR3 nucleotides are TGTGCCAGCAGCCTAGGAAACTCCTACAATGAGCAGTTCTTC. The rearrangement links TRBV27 to TRBJ2-1; D not resolved. The CDR3 totals 14 residues. The V end lost 6 bases, the J end lost 0 bases, and 9 bases lay between the germline ends. Germline V gene lookup returns CDR1 MNHEY and CDR2 SMNVEV (reference sequence).

The chain recombines TRBV15 with TRBJ2-1, with D perhaps TRBD1 (6 bases). CDR1 LNHNV and CDR2 YYDKDF come from the germline V gene (reference sequence). The ends were cut back, 1 base at V and 15 bases at J, with 16 bases in the middle. The CDR3 is 13 residues long. The CDR3 reads CATSRVTGTPGFF. DNA of the CDR3: TGTGCCACCAGCAGAGTTACCGGGACACCGGGGTTCTTC.

This chain joins TRBV13 and TRBJ2-3; 11 bases are shared with TRBD2. V was clipped by 2 bases and J by 5 bases; unmatched bases: 6. CDR3 length: 16 amino acids. From germline, CDR1 is PRHDT and CDR2 FYEKMQ (reference sequence). CDR3 nucleotide sequence: TGTGCCAGCAGCTTATCACTAGCGGGGGTGAGAGATACGCAGTATTTT. This codes for CASSLSLAGVRDTQYF.

The chain combines TRBV3-1 (or the pseudogene TRBV3-2) with TRBJ2-3, with 8 bases that match TRBD1. Germline V lookup: CDR1 LGHDT, CDR2 YNNKEL (reference sequence). The CDR3 length is 15 residues. Unmatched junction bases numbered 5, after V lost 2 bases and J lost 4 bases. CDR3 bases: TGTGCCAGCAGCCAACGACAGGGGATGGCAGATACGCAGTATTTT. It specifies CASSQRQGMADTQYF.

The chain uses TRBV5-4 and TRBJ2-1; possibly TRBD2 for D (7 bases). V gave up 3 bases and J gave up 7 bases, with 17 bases separating them. The germline CDR1 and CDR2 sequences are SGHNT and YYREEE (reference sequence). The CDR3 spans 15 residues. The DNA for the CDR3 is TGTGCCAGCAGCTCTGGCTGGGGGGGCGGGAATGAGCAGTTCTTC. Translating it yields CASSSGWGGGNEQFF.

The gene calls are TRBV3-1 (or the pseudogene TRBV3-2) and TRBJ2-7; no definite D call. The CDR3 loop spans 18 amino acids. Trimming left V 3 bases short and J 0 bases short, with 21 bases between. CDR1 LGHDT and CDR2 YNNKEL come from the germline V gene (reference sequence). The CDR3 sequence: CASSHRPSLSRSSYEQYF. CDR3 nucleotide sequence: TGTGCCAGCAGCCACCGGCCTAGTCTCTCGCGGAGCTCCTACGAGCAGTACTTC.

V and J are TRBV18 and TRBJ2-3; a possible D gene is TRBD2 (5 bases). The germline V gene has CDR1 KGHSH and CDR2 LQKENI. There are 15 residues in the CDR3. Trimming shortened V by 3 bases and J by 1 base, and 11 bases separated the two germline ends. The CDR3 region is CASSPSLEGTDTQYF. CDR3 DNA sequence: TGTGCCAGCTCACCCTCTTTGGAGGGCACAGATACGCAGTATTTT.

The chain carries TRBV30 and TRBJ1-6; a possible D gene is TRBD1 (6 bases). Trimming pared 8 bases from V and 10 bases from J, leaving 21 bases between. Per the germline V gene, CDR1 is GTSNPN and CDR2 is SVGIG (reference sequence). This CDR3 contains 14 residues. CDR3 nucleotide sequence: TGTGCCGTCCGTTTCAATAGGGGGATCTCACCCCTCCACTTT. It codes for CAVRFNRGISPLHF.

This clone was detected once. The V gene is TRBV3-1 (or the pseudogene TRBV3-2), the J gene TRBJ2-1; 10 positions agree with TRBD1. V shed 1 base and J 3 bases; nucleotides not matched to a gene: 15. The CDR3 has 20 amino acids. The germline CDR1 and CDR2 sequences are LGHDT and YNNKEL (reference sequence). The CDR3 here is CASSQAYLGGDRGLYNEQFF. The CDR3 DNA reads as TGTGCCAGCAGCCAAGCCTATTTAGGGGGAGACAGGGGGCTCTACAATGAGCAGTTCTTC.

As DNA, the CDR3 is TGCGCCAGCAGCACATCGACAGCGAGCTCTGGAAACACCATATATTTT. Translated: CASSTSTASSGNTIYF. The J gene is TRBJ1-3, the V gene TRBV5-1; D perhaps matches TRBD1 (5 bases). Per the germline V gene, CDR1 is SGHRS and CDR2 is YFSETQ. The CDR3 spans 16 residues. Trimming pared 4 bases from V and 0 bases from J, leaving 14 bases between.

The rearrangement joins TRBV5-1 to TRBJ2-7; D gene unclear. V lost 4 bases to trimming and J lost 0 bases, with 11 bases between them. This CDR3 spans 14 amino acids. Germline CDR1 is SGHRS and CDR2 is YFSETQ. The CDR3 region is CASSPLPTSYEQYF. CDR3 in DNA: TGCGCCAGCAGCCCACTACCGACCTCCTACGAGCAGTACTTC.

The V gene is TRBV9, the J gene TRBJ1-1; TRBD1 aligns across 10 bases. Germline V gives CDR1 SGDLS, CDR2 YYNGEE. The junction had 2 bases not matched to a gene; V was cut back by 2 bases and J by 4 bases. This CDR3 region has 14 residues. CDR3 sequence reads: CASSVGQGSTEAFF. The DNA for the CDR3 is TGTGCCAGCAGCGTGGGACAGGGGAGCACTGAAGCTTTCTTT.

This chain connects TRBV2 to TRBJ1-3; 9 bases agree with TRBD1. Germline values: CDR1 SNHLY, CDR2 FYNNEI. CDR3 length: 15 residues. J gave up 0 bases and V 6 bases, and 3 bases lay outside the gene matches. This CDR3 is CASRDRGSSGNTIYF. CDR3 in DNA: TGTGCCAGCAGGGACAGGGGCTCCTCTGGAAACACCATATATTTT.

The chain uses TRBV19 and TRBJ1-2; D is unresolved. The germline V and J ends were trimmed by 6 bases and 4 bases, with 18 bases remaining between them. Germline CDR1 and CDR2: LNHDA and SQIVND (reference sequence). This CDR3 has 15 amino acids. Here the CDR3 reads CASRSPGVGSYGYTF. The DNA of the CDR3 is TGTGCCAGTAGGTCTCCAGGTGTTGGTAGCTATGGCTACACCTTC.

CDR3 bases: TGTGCCAGCAGCTCAGCGGAGAACTTGTACGAGCAGTACTTC. Its translation: CASSSAENLYEQYF. The chain uses TRBV14 and TRBJ2-7; tentatively, D is TRBD2 (5 bases). The CDR3 consists of 14 residues. From germline, CDR1 is SGHDN and CDR2 FVKESK. The germline V and J ends were trimmed by 5 bases and 4 bases, with 15 bases remaining between them. The full variable domain, its missing parts supplied by reference TRBV14 and TRBJ2-7, is EAGVTQFPSHSVIEKGQTVTLRCDPISGHDNLYWYRRVMGKEIKFLLHFVKESKQDESGMPNNRFLAERTGGTYSTLKVQPAELEDSGVYFCASSSAENLYEQYFGPGTRLTVT.

In its sample, this clone was seen once. This sequence joins TRBV29-1 and TRBJ2-7, with 7 nucleotides matching TRBD2. The V gene's germline CDR1 is SQVTM and CDR2 ANQGSEA. Germline trimming cut 5 bases from V and 2 bases from J; bases unmatched to any gene: 9. The CDR3 consists of 14 residues. The CDR3 DNA sequence: TGCAGCGTTCGAGTAGCGGGTCGTGCCTACGAGCAGTACTTC. This gives the protein CSVRVAGRAYEQYF.

The J gene is TRBJ1-6, the V gene TRBV30; a possible D gene is TRBD1 (6 bases). Germline V CDR1 and CDR2: GTSNPN, SVGIG (reference sequence). This CDR3 has 13 amino acids. The V gene lost 5 bases and the J gene lost 7 bases, with 12 bases spanning the gap. CDR3 amino acids: CAWGGQLNSPLHF. For the CDR3, the DNA is TGTGCCTGGGGCGGACAGTTGAATTCACCCCTCCACTTT.

The count of this clone is one. The chain employs TRBV10-3 and TRBJ1-3; D not certain. CDR3 size: 13 residues. The germline V gene encodes CDR1 ENHRY and CDR2 SYGVKD. The V end was cut by 10 bases, the J end by 0 bases, with 10 bases between. The CDR3 here is CATLKTSGNTIYF. CDR3 nucleotides: TGTGCCACCCTAAAAACCTCTGGAAACACCATATATTTT.

J is TRBJ1-3 and V is TRBV18, with D possibly being TRBD1 (6 bases). The CDR3 spans 16 residues. Deletions cut 3 bases from V and 0 bases from J, with 12 bases between. Germline lookup yields CDR1 KGHSH and CDR2 LQKENI. Here the CDR3 DNA reads TGTGCCAGCTCACCGAGGACAGTCATCTCTGGAAACACCATATATTTT. Residues: CASSPRTVISGNTIYF.